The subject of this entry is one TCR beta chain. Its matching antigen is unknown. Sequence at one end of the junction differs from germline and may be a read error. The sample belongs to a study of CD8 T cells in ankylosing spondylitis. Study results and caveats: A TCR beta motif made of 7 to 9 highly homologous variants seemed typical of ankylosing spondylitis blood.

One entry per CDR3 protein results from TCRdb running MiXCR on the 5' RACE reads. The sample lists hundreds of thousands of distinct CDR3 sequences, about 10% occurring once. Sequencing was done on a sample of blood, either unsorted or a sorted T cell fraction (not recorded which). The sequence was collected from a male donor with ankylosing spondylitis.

The CDR3: CASRLAAGPDTQYF. CDR3 DNA sequence: TGTGCCAGCAGACTAGCGGCGGGGCCAGACACGCAGTATTTT. The chain couples TRBV12-3 or TRBV12-4 to TRBJ2-3; 8 bases align to TRBD2. There are 14 residues in the CDR3.